These 4 T cell receptor beta chains were sequenced from one sample in a study of human T cells and chemical hapten exposure. Time point in this sample: healthy volunteer bleed at 2 weeks. The authors extracted total RNA from unfractionated whole blood. TCRdb analysed the RACE reads with MiXCR anew, one entry per CDR3 protein. The table lists 49,000 or so distinct CDR3 sequences, roughly 4.5% of them singletons. Sequenced sample: whole blood. The source of these receptors is a human donor in good health. Some clones in this sample may be carry-over from other donors' samples.

This clonotype has a count of ten or more. V and J are TRBV20-1 and TRBJ1-1; D remains ambiguous. This CDR3 spans 11 amino acids. Germline CDR1 is DFQATT and CDR2 is SNEGSKA (reference sequence). The germline V and J ends were trimmed by 5 bases and 7 bases, with 11 bases remaining between them. In DNA, the CDR3 is TGCAGTGCTCTGCCCGCGGGTGAAGCTTTCTTT. This gives the protein CSALPAGEAFF.

There are a few counts of this clonotype. The chain joins TRBV6-6 to TRBJ1-1, with D unresolved. Trimming cost V 11 bases and J 0 bases, with 7 bases left between them. The CDR3 runs to 11 residues. The germline gives CDR1 MNHNY, CDR2 SVGAGI (reference sequence). The CDR3 is CASLLNTEAFF. The CDR3 coding sequence is TGTGCCTCCTTGTTGAACACTGAAGCTTTCTTT.

This clonotype was seen only a few times. V gene TRBV20-1 combines with J gene TRBJ2-7; D uncertain. Germline V gives CDR1 DFQATT, CDR2 SNEGSKA (reference sequence). Trimming removed 6 bases from V and 2 bases from J, with 17 bases in between. The CDR3 consists of 14 residues. The CDR3 region is CSALMSVKAYEQYF. The CDR3 nucleotides read TGCAGTGCCCTTATGTCAGTAAAAGCCTACGAGCAGTACTTC.

The V and J genes are TRBV5-1 and TRBJ2-5; 11 bases line up with TRBD2. Germline loops: CDR1 SGHRS, CDR2 YFSETQ. The CDR3 extends over 17 amino acids. V was pared by 2 bases and J by 4 bases, with 10 bases of the junction left unmatched. CDR3 DNA sequence: TGCGCCAGCAGCTTCACTTCTGGGACTAGCGGAGGAGAGACCCAGTACTTC. Amino acids: CASSFTSGTSGGETQYF.